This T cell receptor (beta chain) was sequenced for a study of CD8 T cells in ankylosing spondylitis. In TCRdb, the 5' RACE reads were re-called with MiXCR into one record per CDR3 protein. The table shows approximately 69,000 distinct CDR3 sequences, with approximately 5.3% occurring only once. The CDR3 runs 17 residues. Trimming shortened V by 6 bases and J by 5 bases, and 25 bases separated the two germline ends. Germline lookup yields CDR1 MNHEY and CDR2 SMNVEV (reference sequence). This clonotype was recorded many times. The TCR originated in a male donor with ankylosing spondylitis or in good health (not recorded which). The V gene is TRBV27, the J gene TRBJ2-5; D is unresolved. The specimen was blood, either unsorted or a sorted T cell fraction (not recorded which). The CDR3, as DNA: TGTGCCAGCAGCTTCCAGCCCCCGACGGTGGTTGGGGAGACCCAGTACTTC. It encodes CASSFQPPTVVGETQYF.